The 5 T cell receptor beta chains listed next were all sequenced from one sample in a study of T cells after posttransplantation cyclophosphamide. Produced via immunoSEQ multiplex PCR; TCRdb's table is partial and in-frame only. This repertoire lists about 2,800 clones without singletons; about 17% sits in the top ten. Cyclophosphamide on days +3 and +4 followed busulfan-fludarabine conditioning and a marrow graft. Sequencing was performed on PBMCs, taken 30 days after allogeneic stem cell transplant with posttransplant cyclophosphamide. The receptors here all came from a female patient over 55 who received an allogeneic stem cell transplant from an unrelated donor, was CMV-positive, and had acute GVHD only. Some T cells could come from the graft donor.

V and J are TRBV5-1 and TRBJ2-3; D ambiguous. CDR3 length: 15 residues. Germline CDR1 SGHRS, CDR2 YFSETQ. V dropped 5 bases and J dropped 1 base, with 14 bases sitting between them. The CDR3 bases are TGCGCCAGCAGTTTAGAGACTGCCCGCACAGATACGCAGTATTTT. Protein sequence: CASSLETARTDTQYF.

This clone appeared many times. CDR3 in amino acids: CASSYSLAREQFF. The DNA for the CDR3 is TGTGCCAGCAGTTACTCCTTAGCCCGAGAGCAGTTCTTC. The rearrangement links TRBV6-5 to TRBJ2-1; D gene ambiguous. V was clipped by 0 bases and J by 10 bases, with 10 bases between them. CDR1 and CDR2 from the germline V gene are MNHEY and SVGAGI. The CDR3 is 13 amino acids.

Many counts were recorded for this clone. The J gene is TRBJ1-4, the V gene TRBV12-3 or TRBV12-4, with D possibly being TRBD1 (6 bases). V was clipped by 3 bases and J by 4 bases, with 9 bases between them. The CDR3 contains 14 residues. Here the CDR3 reads CASSLGTFNEKLFF. The CDR3 coding sequence is TGTGCCAGCAGTTTGGGGACATTTAATGAAAAACTGTTTTTT.

For this clone: The junction and the germline gene differ at one end; a read error may be behind it. The V and J genes are TRBV7-6 and TRBJ2-7; D possibly corresponds to TRBD1 (6 bases). There are 13 residues in the CDR3. Germline V gene sequence: CDR1 SGHVS, CDR2 FNYEAQ. CDR3 sequence: CASSQTGTYEQYF. CDR3 DNA: TGCGCCAGCAGCCAAACAGGGACCTACGAGCAGTACTTC.

The V and J genes are TRBV30 and TRBJ2-1; TRBD1 matches at 7 bases. Germline V lookup: CDR1 GTSNPN, CDR2 SVGIG (reference sequence). The CDR3 consists of 13 residues. The V and J ends lost 0 bases and 11 bases, in that order; junction bases with no gene match: 7. The CDR3 is CAWSVLGGGQQFF. The CDR3 bases are TGTGCCTGGAGTGTACTAGGGGGCGGGCAGCAGTTCTTC. The variable domain in full, completed from reference TRBV30 and TRBJ2-1, reads SQTIHQWPATLVQPVGSPLSLECTVEGTSNPNLYWYRQAAGRGLQLLFYSVGIGQISSEVPQNLSASRPQDRQFILSSKKLLLSDSGFYLCAWSVLGGGQQFFGPGTRLTVL.